Below are 29 T cell receptor beta chains sequenced from a single sample in a study of spatial heterogeneity in lung cancer. Time point denoted: sample taken at primary tumor resection. A single record per CDR3 protein comes from TCRdb applying MiXCR to the 5' RACE reads. The data show about 44,000 distinct CDR3 sequences, roughly an eighth seen once. The sequencing used PBMCs, collected at surgery. Receptors originate from a male donor with early-stage non-small cell lung cancer.

This clonotype was observed many times. The chain joins TRBV7-9 to TRBJ2-7; TRBD1 might be the D (5 bases). V shed 5 bases and J shed 7 bases, with 15 bases lying between them. CDR3 length equals 13 residues. Germline V gene sequence: CDR1 SEHNR, CDR2 FQNEAQ (reference sequence). The CDR3 DNA follows: TGTGCCAGCAGCCCCTCCCAGGGAAGGGAGCAGTACTTC. Encoded protein: CASSPSQGREQYF.

This clonotype was counted ten times or more. This chain uses TRBV9 with TRBJ2-3; 7 bases match TRBD2. CDR1 is SGDLS and CDR2 is YYNGEE in the germline V gene. J was trimmed by 8 bases and V by 4 bases; bases with no gene match: 10. This CDR3 comprises 14 residues. This CDR3 reads CASSPRVSGGTQYF. The CDR3 nucleotides are TGTGCCAGCAGCCCGAGGGTCTCGGGGGGTACGCAGTATTTT.

This rearrangement joins TRBV7-9 to TRBJ1-2; D is undetermined. Trimming took 2 bases from V and 1 from J, leaving 8 bases between them. Germline CDR1 and CDR2: SEHNR and FQNEAQ (reference sequence). The CDR3 covers 14 residues. This CDR3 reads CASSLFGDNYGYTF. CDR3 coding DNA: TGTGCCAGCAGCTTATTCGGAGATAACTATGGCTACACCTTC.

This clonotype was seen only a few times. The V call is TRBV4-2, the J call TRBJ2-1, with 13 bases matching TRBD2. J lost 2 bases, V lost 2 bases, and 9 bases had no gene match. CDR1 and CDR2 (germline): LGHNA, YNFKEQ. The CDR3 is 19 amino acids. CDR3 nucleotides: TGTGCCAGCAGCCAATACTCCGGGACTAGCGGGAACACCTACAATGAGCAGTTCTTC. It encodes CASSQYSGTSGNTYNEQFF.

Only a few counts were recorded for this clonotype. The V gene is TRBV27, the J gene TRBJ2-3; D is tentatively TRBD1 or TRBD2 (5 bases each). The V gene lost 6 bases and the J gene lost 1 base, with 14 bases spanning the gap. The CDR3 extends over 15 amino acids. The germline V gene has CDR1 MNHEY and CDR2 SMNVEV (reference sequence). The CDR3 loop reads CASSSGTWGTDTQYF. CDR3 coding DNA: TGTGCCAGCAGCTCTGGGACCTGGGGCACAGATACGCAGTATTTT.

This clonotype was counted at least ten times. The chain is built from TRBV28 and TRBJ2-1; the D is unclear. Germline CDR1 MDHEN, CDR2 SYDVKM. The CDR3 totals 12 residues. V was pared by 6 bases and J by 2 bases, with 5 bases between. The CDR3 spells CASSGPYNEQFF. The CDR3 DNA follows: TGTGCCAGCAGCGGCCCCTACAATGAGCAGTTCTTC.

The chain combines TRBV20-1 with TRBJ2-3, with TRBD2 identical over 12 bases. V gave up 5 bases and J gave up 4 bases; unmatched junction bases: 7. This CDR3 region has 15 residues. Germline CDR1 DFQATT, CDR2 SNEGSKA (reference sequence). CDR3 DNA sequence: TGCAGTGCTCCTCTAGCGGGGGGGGGCTCAGATACGCAGTATTTT. Translation gives CSAPLAGGGSDTQYF.

Within the sample, this clonotype is medium-sized. This chain uses TRBV10-2 with TRBJ1-1; D is ambiguous. Trimming shortened V by 2 bases and J by 3 bases, and 16 bases separated the two germline ends. CDR1 WSHSY and CDR2 SAAADI come from the germline V gene. This CDR3 spans 16 amino acids. DNA for the CDR3: TGCGCCAGCAGTGAGAACTCGTGGGGTGCGGACACTGAAGCTTTCTTT. It specifies CASSENSWGADTEAFF.

The chain recombines TRBV29-1 with TRBJ1-4; 7 bases are shared with TRBD1. CDR1 SQVTM and CDR2 ANQGSEA come from the germline V gene. The CDR3 extends over 12 amino acids. The trim removed 7 bases at V and 6 bases at J, leaving 5 bases unmatched. The DNA of the CDR3 is TGCAGCGGCGGACAGGACCATGAAAAACTGTTTTTT. Translated, it gives CSGGQDHEKLFF. The full variable domain, rest sourced from reference TRBV29-1 and TRBJ1-4, is SAVISQKPSRDICQRGTSLTIQCQVDSQVTMMFWYRQQPGQSLTLIATANQGSEATYESGFVIDKFPISRPNLTFSTLTVSNMSPEDSSIYLCSGGQDHEKLFFGSGTQLSVL.

The J gene is TRBJ1-2, the V gene TRBV20-1; 10 nucleotides align to TRBD1. Germline V gene data show CDR1 as DFQATT and CDR2 as SNEGSKA (reference sequence). V was pared by 4 bases and J by 4 bases, with 12 bases of the junction left unmatched. The CDR3 totals 16 residues. As DNA, the CDR3 is TGCAGTGCTAACCGGGACAGGGGTCGGGGCGGCTATGGCTACACCTTC. This sequence encodes CSANRDRGRGGYGYTF.

The table lists this clonotype with many counts. The chain couples TRBV5-1 to TRBJ2-5; possible D gene TRBD2, 5 bases. This CDR3 has 15 amino acids. V dropped 0 bases and J dropped 2 bases, with 11 bases sitting between them. Germline loops: CDR1 SGHRS, CDR2 YFSETQ. The CDR3 sequence is CASSLESGAQETQYF. The CDR3 region has the DNA TGCGCCAGCAGCTTGGAAAGCGGAGCACAAGAGACCCAGTACTTC.

This chain connects TRBV7-2 to TRBJ2-3; 7 positions match TRBD1. CDR3 size: 14 residues. Germline trimming cut 5 bases from V and 0 bases from J; bases unmatched to any gene: 2. Per the germline V gene, CDR1 is SGHTA and CDR2 is FQGNSA. CDR3 sequence reads: CASSLQGSTDTQYF. The DNA of the CDR3 is TGTGCCAGCAGCCTACAGGGGAGCACAGATACGCAGTATTTT.

At least ten counts were recorded for this clonotype. This chain links TRBV11-2 with TRBJ1-5; no firm D call. Germline CDR1 reads SGHAT; CDR2 reads FQNNGV. The CDR3 length is 13 residues. V lost 4 bases and J 3 bases, leaving 7 bases between the germline ends. CDR3 sequence reads: CASSSDNNQPQHF. In nucleotides, the CDR3 is TGTGCCAGCAGCTCAGACAACAATCAGCCCCAGCATTTT.

The rearrangement uses TRBV27 and TRBJ1-1, with D perhaps matching TRBD1 (6 bases). This CDR3 is built from 17 residues. The germline gives CDR1 MNHEY, CDR2 SMNVEV (reference sequence). Trimming removed 4 bases from V and 1 base from J, with 19 bases in between. The CDR3 DNA reads TGTGCCAGCAGTTCCCCCGGGGGGGGGCGAGGGAACACTGAAGCTTTCTTT. It translates to CASSSPGGGRGNTEAFF.

The chain recombines TRBV6-1 with TRBJ2-2; 8 nucleotides agree with TRBD2. With V trimmed by 8 bases and J by 7 bases, 6 bases remained unmatched. The CDR3 has 13 residues. CDR1 is MNHNS and CDR2 is SASEGT in the germline V gene. The CDR3 protein is CASGAGGYGELFF. In nucleotides, the CDR3 is TGTGCCAGCGGGGCGGGAGGCTACGGGGAGCTGTTTTTT.

The chain has TRBV18 and TRBJ2-3, with 9 bases lining up with TRBD2. This CDR3 has 15 residues. CDR1 and CDR2 from the germline V gene are KGHSH and LQKENI. V lost 3 bases and J lost 2; bases outside the gene matches: 3. The CDR3 loop reads CASSPSGRTTDTQYF. The CDR3 DNA reads as TGTGCCAGCTCACCCAGCGGGAGGACCACAGATACGCAGTATTTT.

This clonotype has a handful of counts. The chain carries TRBV6-6 and TRBJ1-4; 9 nucleotides agree with TRBD1. CDR3 size: 15 residues. With V trimmed by 4 bases and J by 4 bases, 4 bases remained unmatched. Germline loops: CDR1 MNHNY, CDR2 SVGAGI (reference sequence). Here the CDR3 DNA reads TGTGCCAGCAGTTCCGGACAGGGGTTTAATGAAAAACTGTTTTTT. It encodes CASSSGQGFNEKLFF.

This clonotype was observed a handful of times. The V gene is TRBV2, the J gene TRBJ2-7; D not resolved. CDR1 is SNHLY, CDR2 FYNNEI, per germline. V was pared by 8 bases and J by 0 bases, with 11 bases between. There are 13 residues in the CDR3. CDR3 coding DNA: TGTGCCAGCGTACCGGGCCTCTCCTACGAGCAGTACTTC. Its translation: CASVPGLSYEQYF. Full variable domain (remainder filled in from reference TRBV2 and TRBJ2-7): EPEVTQTPSHQVTQMGQEVILRCVPISNHLYFYWYRQILGQKVEFLVSFYNNEISEKSEIFDDQFSVERPDGSNFTLKIRSTKLEDSAMYFCASVPGLSYEQYFGPGTRLTVT.

The rearrangement links TRBV20-1 to TRBJ1-1, with D perhaps TRBD1 (6 bases). Per the germline V gene, CDR1 is DFQATT and CDR2 is SNEGSKA (reference sequence). With 6 bases removed from V and 0 bases from J, the gap between germline ends came to 17 bases. CDR3 length: 15 residues. As DNA, the CDR3 is TGCAGTGCAATAAGGGGGGACCTAATGAACACTGAAGCTTTCTTT. It is translated as CSAIRGDLMNTEAFF.

This clonotype was seen a few times. This chain joins TRBV20-1 and TRBJ2-7; 10 positions match TRBD1. CDR3 size: 14 residues. Per the germline V gene, CDR1 is DFQATT and CDR2 is SNEGSKA (reference sequence). Losses at the gene ends were 5 bases for V and 2 bases for J; bases not matched to a gene: 6. The CDR3 loop is CSAAGQGNTYEQYF. For the CDR3, the DNA is TGCAGTGCTGCGGGACAGGGGAACACCTACGAGCAGTACTTC.

In this sample, this clonotype turned up a few times. This chain joins TRBV28 and TRBJ2-7; TRBD2 aligns across 9 bases. The V gene's germline CDR1 is MDHEN and CDR2 SYDVKM. V trimming: 3 bases; J trimming: 2 bases; junction bases outside the gene matches: 5. The CDR3 is 15 residues long. The CDR3 bases are TGTGCCAGCAGTTTTTTAGCGGGAGTTACCTACGAGCAGTACTTC. This translates into CASSFLAGVTYEQYF. The full variable domain, its missing parts supplied by reference TRBV28 and TRBJ2-7, is DVKVTQSSRYLVKRTGEKVFLECVQDMDHENMFWYRQDPGLGLRLIYFSYDVKMKEKGDIPEGYSVSREKKERFSLILESASTNQTSMYLCASSFLAGVTYEQYFGPGTRLTVT.

The chain carries TRBV18 and TRBJ2-5; 10 nucleotides match TRBD2. Per germline, CDR1 KGHSH and CDR2 LQKENI. The CDR3 spans 14 residues. The J segment lost 3 bases and the V segment lost 2 bases, leaving 0 bases of the junction unmatched. CDR3 region: CASSPGLAEETQYF. The CDR3 DNA is TGTGCCAGCTCACCAGGACTAGCGGAAGAGACCCAGTACTTC.

This clonotype was counted only a few times. This sequence joins TRBV12-3 or TRBV12-4 and TRBJ2-4; 7 nucleotides agree with TRBD2. CDR3 length: 15 residues. V was pared by 6 bases and J by 0 bases, with 5 bases of the junction left unmatched. The CDR3 protein is CASSGGRLAKNIQYF. The DNA for the CDR3 is TGTGCCAGCAGCGGGGGGAGACTAGCCAAAAACATTCAGTACTTC.

This clonotype was picked up many times. This chain joins TRBV4-1 and TRBJ1-2; TRBD1 is a possible D gene (5 bases). This CDR3 is built from 15 residues. Deletions cut 0 bases from V and 4 bases from J, with 12 bases between. CDR1 is MGHRA and CDR2 is YSYEKL in the germline V gene. DNA of the CDR3: TGCGCCAGCAGCCAAGATTCAGGGTCCGCCTATGGCTACACCTTC. It encodes CASSQDSGSAYGYTF.

This clonotype was detected a few times. The chain has TRBV6-5 and TRBJ1-5; D possibly corresponds to TRBD1 (6 bases). Germline V gene sequence: CDR1 MNHEY, CDR2 SVGAGI. Trimming cost V 4 bases and J 6 bases, with 13 bases left between them. The CDR3 has 14 amino acids. In DNA, the CDR3 is TGTGCCAGCAGTTTAACAGGGTCGAGTCAGCCCCAGCATTTT. Residues: CASSLTGSSQPQHF.

Remarks on this clonotype: A much bigger clone sits one base away, suggesting this may be a read error. The V call is TRBV6-5, the J call TRBJ2-3; D gene unclear. The V gene's germline CDR1 is MNHEY and CDR2 SVGAGI. V was trimmed by 7 bases and J by 2 bases, leaving 10 bases between them. The CDR3 runs 13 residues. For the CDR3, the DNA is TGTGCCAGCACCTCATCGCACACAGATACGCAGTATTTT. This sequence encodes CASTSSHTDTQYF.

The chain joins TRBV29-1 to TRBJ1-1; D not resolved. Trimming removed 6 bases from V and 4 bases from J, with 15 bases in between. Germline values: CDR1 SQVTM, CDR2 ANQGSEA. The CDR3 sequence is 13 residues long. The CDR3 region is CSVLTSAATEAFF. CDR3 sequence (DNA): TGCAGCGTCTTGACTTCAGCGGCCACTGAAGCTTTCTTT.

This clonotype appeared many times. The chain combines TRBV3-1 with TRBJ2-5; 9 bases are a match to TRBD2. This CDR3 has 14 residues. Germline CDR1 LGHDT, CDR2 YNNKEL (reference sequence). V shed 3 bases and J 5 bases; nucleotides not matched to a gene: 4. CDR3 sequence (DNA): TGTGCCAGCAGCCACGCGGGAGGGGAGGAGACCCAGTACTTC. Amino acids: CASSHAGGEETQYF.

This clonotype was observed many times. The chain uses TRBV20-1 and TRBJ1-3; 10 bases line up with TRBD1. The germline CDR1 and CDR2 sequences are DFQATT and SNEGSKA (reference sequence). V trimming: 0 bases; J trimming: 8 bases; junction bases outside the gene matches: 4. This CDR3 is 14 amino acids long. As DNA, the CDR3 is TGCAGTGCTAGAGATGGGACAGGGGTAGACACCATATATTTT. Its translation: CSARDGTGVDTIYF.